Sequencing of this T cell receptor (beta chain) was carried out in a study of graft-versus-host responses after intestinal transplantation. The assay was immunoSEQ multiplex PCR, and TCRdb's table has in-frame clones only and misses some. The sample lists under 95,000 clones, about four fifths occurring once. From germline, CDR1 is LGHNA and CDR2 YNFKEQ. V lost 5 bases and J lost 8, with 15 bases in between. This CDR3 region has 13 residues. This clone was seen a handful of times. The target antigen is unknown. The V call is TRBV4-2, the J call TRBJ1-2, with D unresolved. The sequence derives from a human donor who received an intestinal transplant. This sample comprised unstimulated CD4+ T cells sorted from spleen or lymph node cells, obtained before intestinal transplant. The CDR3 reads CASSARPGEGYTF. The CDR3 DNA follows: TGTGCCAGCAGCGCGAGGCCGGGTGAGGGCTACACCTTC.